This TCR beta chain was identified in a study of cytomegalovirus exposure and HLA in healthy donors. Germline V gene sequence: CDR1 SGHVS, CDR2 FQNEAQ. This CDR3 has 15 residues. Trimming pared 1 base from V and 2 bases from J, leaving 10 bases between. Vbeta (60) and Jbeta (13) primers were used in the PCR. Only in-frame clones appear in the TCRdb table, and some are missing; sequencing was by immunoSEQ multiplex PCR. The sample has more than 150,000 clones; roughly 80% are singletons. The sequence came from a man aged 45-65 years in good health and CMV-seronegative. The chain links TRBV7-8 to TRBJ2-3; D might be TRBD1 (5 bases). The sequenced sample was PBMCs. The CDR3 spells CASSLVGVSTDTQYF. The CDR3 DNA reads as TGTGCCAGCAGCTTAGTAGGGGTTTCCACAGATACGCAGTATTTT.